A single sample gave rise to the 9 T cell receptor beta chains below, sequenced in a study of blood T cells in healthy people across ages. Primers used in a second PCR of about 7 to 12 cycles were a sample-barcoded 5' primer and a J-beta primer mix. Using its own MiXCR run on the 5' RACE reads, TCRdb lists one record per CDR3 protein. The sample consists of roughly 680,000 distinct CDR3 sequences, 40% to 65% of them appearing once. Material: blood. The receptors come from a woman older than 75 in good health.

This clonotype was observed at least ten times. The chain links TRBV3-1 to TRBJ2-3; D is possibly TRBD2 (6 bases). CDR3 length: 14 amino acids. The V end was cut by 8 bases, the J end by 0 bases, with 12 bases between. Germline V gene data show CDR1 as LGHDT and CDR2 as YNNKEL (reference sequence). The CDR3 sequence is CASGEETSTDTQYF. CDR3 sequence (DNA): TGTGCCAGCGGGGAGGAAACTAGCACAGATACGCAGTATTTT.

This sequence joins TRBV20-1 and TRBJ2-1; the match to TRBD2 covers 11 bases. The germline CDR1 and CDR2 sequences are DFQATT and SNEGSKA (reference sequence). The CDR3 has 15 residues. Trimming at V came to 3 bases and at J to 5 bases, leaving 6 bases not matched to a gene. The CDR3 DNA sequence: TGCAGTGCTAGGGCCACTAGCGGGGGACACAATGAGCAGTTCTTC. This translates into CSARATSGGHNEQFF.

As regards this clonotype: One end of the junction does not line up with germline, which may come from a read error. V gene TRBV12-3 or TRBV12-4 combines with J gene TRBJ2-3; D might be TRBD2 (6 bases). CDR3 length: 16 residues. The CDR3 sequence is CASSLDITSSPDTQYF. The CDR3, as DNA: TGTGCCAGCAGCTTAGACATCACTAGCTCCCCCGATACGCAGTATTTT.

Details on this clonotype: A read error may be the cause here, since a much bigger clone is one base away. This sequence joins TRBV29-1 and TRBJ2-1, with 7 positions matching TRBD1. The CDR3 spans 15 residues. From germline, CDR1 is SQVTM and CDR2 ANQGSEA. J was trimmed by 7 bases and V by 6 bases; bases with no gene match: 15. This CDR3 reads CSVLARQGRSNEQFF. The CDR3 coding sequence is TGCAGCGTCCTTGCCCGACAGGGACGGTCGAATGAGCAGTTCTTC.

The V gene is TRBV11-2, the J gene TRBJ1-1; 7 positions match TRBD1. There are 15 residues in the CDR3. The ends lost 1 base at V and 6 bases at J; junction bases unmatched: 8. CDR1 and CDR2 from the germline V gene are SGHAT and FQNNGV. The CDR3 is CASSLVKGARAEAFF. The CDR3 DNA reads TGTGCCAGCAGCTTAGTGAAGGGGGCGAGGGCTGAAGCTTTCTTT.

This clonotype was counted only a few times. The V gene is TRBV7-3, the J gene TRBJ1-6, with D uncertain. This CDR3 contains 14 residues. Trimming left V 3 bases short and J 10 bases short, with 13 bases between. Germline V CDR1 and CDR2: SGHTA, FQGTGA. The CDR3 DNA reads as TGTGCCAGCAGCTTTGGAGGTTCAAACTCACCCCTCCACTTT. This gives the protein CASSFGGSNSPLHF.

This clonotype was counted once. One end of the junction is discordant with germline, which a read error may explain. The rearrangement uses TRBV6-5 and TRBJ2-3; 7 bases match TRBD2. CDR1 is MNHEY and CDR2 is SVGAGI in the germline V gene. The CDR3 covers 16 residues. CDR3 amino acids: CARGGGAGPSTDTQYF. For the CDR3, the DNA is TGTGCCAGGGGGGGGGGAGCAGGCCCTAGCACGGATACGCAGTATTTT.

As concerns this clonotype: A clone one base away is much larger, so this may be a read error. The chain employs TRBV2 and TRBJ1-6, with D unresolved. Per the germline V gene, CDR1 is SNHLY and CDR2 is FYNNEI. V lost 6 bases and J 7 bases, leaving 16 bases between the germline ends. The length of the CDR3 is 15 residues. The CDR3 sequence: CASRDRMLRNSPLHF. The CDR3 DNA reads as TGTGCCAGCAGAGATAGGATGCTGAGGAATTCACCCCTCCACTTT.

This clonotype was found many times. J is TRBJ2-1 and V is TRBV5-1, with 7 bases that match TRBD2. Trimming removed 3 bases from V and 6 bases from J; junction bases left unmatched: 9. Germline V gene lookup returns CDR1 SGHRS and CDR2 YFSETQ. The CDR3 runs 15 residues. The CDR3, as DNA: TGCGCCAGCAGCTCTTCGGGGGGAGGGGTCAATGAGCAGTTCTTC. Amino acid sequence: CASSSSGGGVNEQFF.